The T cell receptor (beta chain) described here comes from a study of blood T cell repertoires in COVID-19. As for the study in general: Sample material is recorded as cDNA or gDNA derived from T cells, B-cell-depleted T cells, or PBMCs.

In the original processing: Estimates of nucleated cell counts were drawn from the amplification of reference gene primers. Libraries were prepared by immunoSEQ multiplex PCR; TCRdb keeps only in-frame clonotypes and omits some of them. V, J and clone size are taken as reported in that table, and D and trimming were inferred from the DNA itself. Of about 200,000 clones in the sample, around 80% are singletons; the top ten hold 13%. Sequenced material: peripheral blood. The origin of this receptor is a man between 45 and 60 years old who had recovered from COVID-19.

The CDR3 sequence: CASSLQGGTLLYSGNTIYF. Written as DNA, the CDR3 is TGTGCCAGCAGCCTCCAGGGGGGTACCCTACTCTACTCTGGAAACACCATATATTTT. The chain couples TRBV28 to TRBJ1-3, with 7 bases lining up with TRBD1. Trimming at V came to 6 bases and at J to 0 bases, leaving 17 bases not matched to a gene. The CDR3 extends over 19 amino acids. The V gene's germline CDR1 is MDHEN and CDR2 SYDVKM. Full variable domain (missing parts from reference TRBV28 and TRBJ1-3): DVKVTQSSRYLVKRTGEKVFLECVQDMDHENMFWYRQDPGLGLRLIYFSYDVKMKEKGDIPEGYSVSREKKERFSLILESASTNQTSMYLCASSLQGGTLLYSGNTIYFGEGSWLTVV.